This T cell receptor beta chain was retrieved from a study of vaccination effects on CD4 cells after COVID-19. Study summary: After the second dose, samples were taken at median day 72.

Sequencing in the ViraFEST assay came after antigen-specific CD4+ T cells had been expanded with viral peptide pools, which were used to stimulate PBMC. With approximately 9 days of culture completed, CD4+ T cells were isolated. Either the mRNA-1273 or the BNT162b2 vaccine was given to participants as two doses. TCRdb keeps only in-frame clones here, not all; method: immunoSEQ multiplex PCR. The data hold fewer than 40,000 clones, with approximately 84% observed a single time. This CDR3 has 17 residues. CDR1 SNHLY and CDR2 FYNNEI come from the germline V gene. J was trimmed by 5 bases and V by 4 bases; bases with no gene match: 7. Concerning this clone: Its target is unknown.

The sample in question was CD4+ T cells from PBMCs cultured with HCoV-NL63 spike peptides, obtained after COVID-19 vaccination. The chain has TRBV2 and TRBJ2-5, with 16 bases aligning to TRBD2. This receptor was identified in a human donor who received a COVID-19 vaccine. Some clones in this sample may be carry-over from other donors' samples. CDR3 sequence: CASSGGTSGGAGETQYF. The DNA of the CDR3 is TGTGCCAGCAGTGGGGGGACTAGCGGGGGGGCCGGGGAGACCCAGTACTTC.